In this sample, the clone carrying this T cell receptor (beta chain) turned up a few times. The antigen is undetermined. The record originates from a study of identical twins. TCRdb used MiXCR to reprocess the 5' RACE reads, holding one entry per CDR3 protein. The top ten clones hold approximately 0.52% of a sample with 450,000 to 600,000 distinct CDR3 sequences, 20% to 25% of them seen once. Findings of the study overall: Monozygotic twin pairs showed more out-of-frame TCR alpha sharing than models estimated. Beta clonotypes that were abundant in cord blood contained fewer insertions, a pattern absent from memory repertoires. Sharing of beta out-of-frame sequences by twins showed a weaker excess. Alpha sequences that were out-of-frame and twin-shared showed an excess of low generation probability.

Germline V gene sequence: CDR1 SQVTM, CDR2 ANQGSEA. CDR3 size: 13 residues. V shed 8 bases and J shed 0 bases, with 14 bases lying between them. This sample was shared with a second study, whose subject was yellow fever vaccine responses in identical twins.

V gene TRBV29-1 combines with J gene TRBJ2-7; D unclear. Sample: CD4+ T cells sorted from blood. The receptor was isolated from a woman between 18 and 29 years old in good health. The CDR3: CSYRHPGSYEQYF. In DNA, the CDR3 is TGCAGCTATAGACACCCAGGCTCCTACGAGCAGTACTTC.